These 4 T cell receptor beta chains share one sample of origin, sequenced in a study of blood T cell repertoires in COVID-19. Clones were sequenced by immunoSEQ multiplex PCR, and TCRdb holds only the in-frame ones, with some missing. The data hold about 480,000 clones, with about nine tenths observed a single time. The specimen sequenced was PBMCs or T cells enriched from blood (not recorded which). The receptors shown here come from a woman aged 55-70 years who had recovered from COVID-19.

The chain has TRBV10-1 and TRBJ2-3; D is unresolved. CDR1 and CDR2 from the germline V gene are WNHNN and SYGVQD (reference sequence). The CDR3 is 15 residues long. V was pared by 0 bases and J by 2 bases, with 9 bases between. CDR3 region: CASSESGRYTDTQYF. The CDR3 nucleotides are TGCGCCAGCAGTGAGTCAGGCAGGTACACAGATACGCAGTATTTT.

Note on this clone: Other DNA sequences from this sample encode an identical CDR3 as well. The chain recombines TRBV18 with TRBJ1-6; 8 bases are shared with TRBD1. Trimming took 3 bases from V and 3 from J; bases not matched to a gene: 4. Germline V CDR1 and CDR2: KGHSH, LQKENI. The CDR3 contains 16 residues. In nucleotides, the CDR3 is TGTGCCAGCTCACCCGGACAGGGCGGCTATAATTCACCCCTCCACTTT. Amino acids: CASSPGQGGYNSPLHF.

The chain recombines TRBV20-1 with TRBJ1-2; weak D call: TRBD1 (5 bases). V gave up 4 bases and J gave up 7 bases, with 10 bases separating them. CDR1 and CDR2 from the germline V gene are DFQATT and SNEGSKA (reference sequence). CDR3 length: 11 residues. The CDR3 reads CSAKQDGGYTF. The CDR3 DNA sequence: TGCAGTGCTAAACAGGACGGTGGCTACACCTTC.

The chain links TRBV10-1 to TRBJ1-2, with TRBD1 as a possible D gene (6 bases). CDR1 is WNHNN, CDR2 SYGVQD, per germline (reference sequence). Trimming took 3 bases from V and 8 from J, leaving 16 bases between them. The CDR3 extends over 14 amino acids. This CDR3 is CASSDGGASGGYTF. Written as DNA, the CDR3 is TGCGCCAGCAGTGATGGGGGCGCTTCGGGAGGCTACACCTTC.